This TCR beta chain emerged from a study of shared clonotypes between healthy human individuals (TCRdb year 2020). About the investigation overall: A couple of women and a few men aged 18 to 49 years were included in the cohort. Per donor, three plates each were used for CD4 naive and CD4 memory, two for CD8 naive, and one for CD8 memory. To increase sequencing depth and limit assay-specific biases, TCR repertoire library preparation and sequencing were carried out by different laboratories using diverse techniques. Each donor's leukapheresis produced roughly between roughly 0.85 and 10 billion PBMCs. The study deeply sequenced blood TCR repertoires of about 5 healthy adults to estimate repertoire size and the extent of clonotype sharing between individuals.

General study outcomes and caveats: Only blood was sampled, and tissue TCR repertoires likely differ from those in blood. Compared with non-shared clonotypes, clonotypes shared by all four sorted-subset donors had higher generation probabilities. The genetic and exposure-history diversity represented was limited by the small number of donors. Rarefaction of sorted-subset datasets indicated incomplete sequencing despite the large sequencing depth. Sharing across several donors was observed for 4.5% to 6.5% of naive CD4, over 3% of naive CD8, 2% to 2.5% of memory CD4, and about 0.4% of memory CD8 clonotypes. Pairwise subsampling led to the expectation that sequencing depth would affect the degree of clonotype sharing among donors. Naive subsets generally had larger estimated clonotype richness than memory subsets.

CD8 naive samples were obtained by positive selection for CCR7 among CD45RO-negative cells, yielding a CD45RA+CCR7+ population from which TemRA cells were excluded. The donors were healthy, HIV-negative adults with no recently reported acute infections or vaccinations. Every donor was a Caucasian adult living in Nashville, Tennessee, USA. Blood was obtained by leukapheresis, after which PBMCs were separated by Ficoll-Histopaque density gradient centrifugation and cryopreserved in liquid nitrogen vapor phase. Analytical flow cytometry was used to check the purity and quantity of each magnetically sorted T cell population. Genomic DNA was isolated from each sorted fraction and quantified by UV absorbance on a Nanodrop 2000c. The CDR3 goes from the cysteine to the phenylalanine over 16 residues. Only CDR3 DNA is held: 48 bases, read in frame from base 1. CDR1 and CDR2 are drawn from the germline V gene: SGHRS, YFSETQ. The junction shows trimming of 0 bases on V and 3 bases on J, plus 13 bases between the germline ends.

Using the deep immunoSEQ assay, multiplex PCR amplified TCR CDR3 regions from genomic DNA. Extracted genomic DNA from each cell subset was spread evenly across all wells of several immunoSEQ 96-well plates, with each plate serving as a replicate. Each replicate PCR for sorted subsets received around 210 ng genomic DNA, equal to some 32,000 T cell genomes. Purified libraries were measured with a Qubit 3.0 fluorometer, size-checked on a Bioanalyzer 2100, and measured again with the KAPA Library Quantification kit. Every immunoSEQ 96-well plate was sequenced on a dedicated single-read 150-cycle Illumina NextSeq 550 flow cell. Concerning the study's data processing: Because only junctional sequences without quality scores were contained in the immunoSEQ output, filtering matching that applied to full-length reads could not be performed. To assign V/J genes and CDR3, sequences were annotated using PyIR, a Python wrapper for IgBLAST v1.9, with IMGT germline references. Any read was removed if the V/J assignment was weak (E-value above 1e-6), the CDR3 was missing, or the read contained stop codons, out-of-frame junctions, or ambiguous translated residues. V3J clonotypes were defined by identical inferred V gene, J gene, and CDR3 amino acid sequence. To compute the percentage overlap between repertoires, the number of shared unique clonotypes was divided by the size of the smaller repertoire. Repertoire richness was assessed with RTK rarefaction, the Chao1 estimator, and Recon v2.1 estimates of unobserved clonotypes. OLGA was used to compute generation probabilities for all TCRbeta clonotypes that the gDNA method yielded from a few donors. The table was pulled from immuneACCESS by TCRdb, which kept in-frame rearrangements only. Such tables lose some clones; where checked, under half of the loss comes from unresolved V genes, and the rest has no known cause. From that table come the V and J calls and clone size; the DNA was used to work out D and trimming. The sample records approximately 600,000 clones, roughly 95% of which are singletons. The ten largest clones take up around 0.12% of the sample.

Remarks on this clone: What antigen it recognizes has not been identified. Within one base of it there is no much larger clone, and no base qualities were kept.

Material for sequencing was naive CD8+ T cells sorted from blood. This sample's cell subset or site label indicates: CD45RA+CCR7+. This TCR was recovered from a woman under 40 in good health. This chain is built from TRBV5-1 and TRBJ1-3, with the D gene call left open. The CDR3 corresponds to CASSLGQVGRGNTIYF. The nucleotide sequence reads TGCGCCAGCAGCTTGGGACAAGTCGGCCGTGGAAACACCATATATTTT.